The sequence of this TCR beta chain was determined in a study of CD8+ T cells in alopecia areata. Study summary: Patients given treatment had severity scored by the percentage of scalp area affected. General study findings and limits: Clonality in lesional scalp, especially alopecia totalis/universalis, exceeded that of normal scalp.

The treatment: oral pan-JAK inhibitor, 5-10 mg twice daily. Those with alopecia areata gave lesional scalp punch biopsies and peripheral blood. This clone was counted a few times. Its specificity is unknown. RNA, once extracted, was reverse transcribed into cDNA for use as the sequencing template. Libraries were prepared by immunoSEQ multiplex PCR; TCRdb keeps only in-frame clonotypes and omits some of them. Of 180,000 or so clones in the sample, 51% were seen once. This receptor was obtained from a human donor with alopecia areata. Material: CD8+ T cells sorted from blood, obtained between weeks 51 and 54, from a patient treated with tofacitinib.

CDR3 nucleotide sequence: TGTGCCACCACAAATCAGGAGCGGAACACTGAAGCTTTCTTT. Protein product: CATTNQERNTEAFF. The V call is TRBV6-5, the J call TRBJ1-1; the D is unclear. This CDR3 spans 14 amino acids. Germline CDR1 and CDR2: MNHEY and SVGAGI. V lost 10 bases, J lost 1 base, and 16 bases lay in between.